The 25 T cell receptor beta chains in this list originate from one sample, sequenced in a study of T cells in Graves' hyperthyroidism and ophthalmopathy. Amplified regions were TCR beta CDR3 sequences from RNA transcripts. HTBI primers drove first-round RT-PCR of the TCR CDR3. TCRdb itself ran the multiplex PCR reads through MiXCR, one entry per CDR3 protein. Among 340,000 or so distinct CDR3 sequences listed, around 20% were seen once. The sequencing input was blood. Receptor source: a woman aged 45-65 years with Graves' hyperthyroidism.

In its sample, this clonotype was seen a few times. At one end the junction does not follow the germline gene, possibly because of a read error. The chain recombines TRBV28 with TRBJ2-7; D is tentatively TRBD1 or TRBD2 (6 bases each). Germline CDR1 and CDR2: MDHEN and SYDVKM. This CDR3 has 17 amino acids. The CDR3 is CASSFAWRDTSSYGQYF. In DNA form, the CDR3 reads TGTGCCAGCAGTTTCGCTTGGCGGGACACGAGCTCCTACGGGCAGTACTTC. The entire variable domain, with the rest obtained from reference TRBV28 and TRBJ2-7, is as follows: DVKVTQSSRYLVKRTGEKVFLECVQDMDHENMFWYRQDPGLGLRLIYFSYDVKMKEKGDIPEGYSVSREKKERFSLILESASTNQTSMYLCASSFAWRDTSSYGQYFGPGTRLTVT.

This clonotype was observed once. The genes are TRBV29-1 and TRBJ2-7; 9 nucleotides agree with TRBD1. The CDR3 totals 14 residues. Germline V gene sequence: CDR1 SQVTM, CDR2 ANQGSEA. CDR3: CNADVQGAPGEQYF. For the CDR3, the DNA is TGCAACGCAGACGTACAGGGGGCGCCGGGAGAGCAGTACTTC.

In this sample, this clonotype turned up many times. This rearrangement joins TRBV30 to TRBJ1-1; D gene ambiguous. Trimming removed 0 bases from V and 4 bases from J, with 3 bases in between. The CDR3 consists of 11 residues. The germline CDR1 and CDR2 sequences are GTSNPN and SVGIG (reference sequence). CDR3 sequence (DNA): TGTGCCTGGAGTGTAGGCACTGAAGCTTTCTTT. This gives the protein CAWSVGTEAFF.

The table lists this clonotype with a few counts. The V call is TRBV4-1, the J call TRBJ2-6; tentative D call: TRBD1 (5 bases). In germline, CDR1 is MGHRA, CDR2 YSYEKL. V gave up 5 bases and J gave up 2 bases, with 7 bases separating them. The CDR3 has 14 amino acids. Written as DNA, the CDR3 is TGCGCCAGCAGCGGCAGGGCTGGGGCCAACGTCCTGACTTTC. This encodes CASSGRAGANVLTF.

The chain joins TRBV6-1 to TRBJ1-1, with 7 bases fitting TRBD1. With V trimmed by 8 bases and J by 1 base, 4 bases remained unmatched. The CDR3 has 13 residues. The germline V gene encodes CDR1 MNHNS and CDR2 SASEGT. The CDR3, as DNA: TGTGCCAGCGGAGGACAGGCGAACACTGAAGCTTTCTTT. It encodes CASGGQANTEAFF.

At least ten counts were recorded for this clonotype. The CDR3: CASSPLGQGAYEQYF. CDR3 in DNA: TGTGCCAGCTCACCACTGGGACAGGGGGCTTACGAGCAGTACTTC. The chain is built from TRBV18 and TRBJ2-7, with 12 nucleotides matching TRBD1. Trimming removed 1 base from V and 4 bases from J; junction bases left unmatched: 2. The CDR3 sequence is 15 residues long. Germline CDR1 reads KGHSH; CDR2 reads LQKENI.

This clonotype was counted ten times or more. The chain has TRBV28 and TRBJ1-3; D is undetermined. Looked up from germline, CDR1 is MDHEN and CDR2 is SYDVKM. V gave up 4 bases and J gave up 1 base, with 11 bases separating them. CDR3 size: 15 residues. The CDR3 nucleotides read TGTGCCAGCAGTTCTCATCTGTTTTCTGGAAACACCATATATTTT. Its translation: CASSSHLFSGNTIYF.

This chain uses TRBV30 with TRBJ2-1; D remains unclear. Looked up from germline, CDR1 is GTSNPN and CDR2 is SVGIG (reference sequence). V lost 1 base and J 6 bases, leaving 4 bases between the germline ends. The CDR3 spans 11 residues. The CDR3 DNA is TGTGCCTGGAGTGGAATCAATGAGCAGTTCTTC. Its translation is CAWSGINEQFF.

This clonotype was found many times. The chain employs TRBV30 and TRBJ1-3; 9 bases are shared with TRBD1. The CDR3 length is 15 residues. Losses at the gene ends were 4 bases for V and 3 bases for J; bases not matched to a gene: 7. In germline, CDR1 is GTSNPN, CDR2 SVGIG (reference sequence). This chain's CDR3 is CAWTPQGARGNTIYF. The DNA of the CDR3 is TGTGCCTGGACCCCACAGGGGGCGCGTGGAAACACCATATATTTT.

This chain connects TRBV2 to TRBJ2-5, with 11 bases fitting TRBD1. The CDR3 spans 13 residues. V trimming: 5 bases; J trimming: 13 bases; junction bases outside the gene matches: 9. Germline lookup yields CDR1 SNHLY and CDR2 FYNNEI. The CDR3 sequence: CASSRTGGATPYF. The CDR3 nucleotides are TGTGCCAGCAGTCGGACAGGGGGCGCGACTCCGTACTTC.

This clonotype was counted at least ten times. The CDR3 DNA follows: TGTGCCAGCCGGGGACAAATAAGCAATCAGCCCCAGCATTTT. This gives the protein CASRGQISNQPQHF. The chain carries TRBV19 and TRBJ1-5, with a weak D call TRBD1 (6 bases). This CDR3 spans 14 amino acids. V was pared by 9 bases and J by 1 base, with 13 bases between. The germline CDR1 and CDR2 sequences are LNHDA and SQIVND (reference sequence).

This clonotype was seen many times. The CDR3 here is CASSLGLAGINEQFF. The CDR3, as DNA: TGCGCCAGCAGCTTGGGACTAGCGGGGATCAATGAGCAGTTCTTC. The chain links TRBV5-1 to TRBJ2-1; 11 bases agree with TRBD2. J was trimmed by 6 bases and V by 0 bases; bases with no gene match: 2. In germline, CDR1 is SGHRS, CDR2 YFSETQ. This CDR3 spans 15 amino acids.

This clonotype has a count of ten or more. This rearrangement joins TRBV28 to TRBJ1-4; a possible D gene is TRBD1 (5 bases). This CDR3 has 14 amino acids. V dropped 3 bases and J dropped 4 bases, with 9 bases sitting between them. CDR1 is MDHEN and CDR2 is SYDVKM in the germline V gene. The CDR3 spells CASSLGGVNEKLFF. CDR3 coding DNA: TGTGCCAGCAGTTTGGGAGGGGTTAATGAAAAACTGTTTTTT.

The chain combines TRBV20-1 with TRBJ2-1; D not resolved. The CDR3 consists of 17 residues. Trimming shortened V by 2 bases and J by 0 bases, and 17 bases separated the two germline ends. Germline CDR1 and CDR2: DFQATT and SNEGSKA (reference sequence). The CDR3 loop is CSARSPETVGSYNEQFF. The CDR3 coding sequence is TGCAGTGCTAGATCTCCTGAGACCGTTGGCTCCTACAATGAGCAGTTCTTC.

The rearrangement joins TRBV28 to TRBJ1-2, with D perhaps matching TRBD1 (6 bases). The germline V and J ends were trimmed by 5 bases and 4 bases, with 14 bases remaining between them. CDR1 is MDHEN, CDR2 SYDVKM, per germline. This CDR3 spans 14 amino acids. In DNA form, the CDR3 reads TGTGCCAGCAGTCCCGGACAGCCGGTCTATGGCTACACCTTC. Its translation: CASSPGQPVYGYTF.

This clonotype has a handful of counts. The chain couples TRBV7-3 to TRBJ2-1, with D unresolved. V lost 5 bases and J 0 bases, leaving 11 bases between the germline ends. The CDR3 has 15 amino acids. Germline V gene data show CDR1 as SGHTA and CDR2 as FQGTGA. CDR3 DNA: TGTGCCAGCAGCCGGGCCCGCGGCTCCTACAATGAGCAGTTCTTC. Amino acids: CASSRARGSYNEQFF.

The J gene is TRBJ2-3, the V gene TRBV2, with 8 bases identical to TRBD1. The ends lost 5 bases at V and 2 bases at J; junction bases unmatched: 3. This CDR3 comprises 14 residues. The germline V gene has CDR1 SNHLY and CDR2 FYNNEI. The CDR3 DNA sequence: TGTGCCAGCAGTCGGACAGGGAACACAGATACGCAGTATTTT. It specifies CASSRTGNTDTQYF. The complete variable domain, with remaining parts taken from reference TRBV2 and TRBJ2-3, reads EPEVTQTPSHQVTQMGQEVILRCVPISNHLYFYWYRQILGQKVEFLVSFYNNEISEKSEIFDDQFSVERPDGSNFTLKIRSTKLEDSAMYFCASSRTGNTDTQYFGPGTRLTVL.

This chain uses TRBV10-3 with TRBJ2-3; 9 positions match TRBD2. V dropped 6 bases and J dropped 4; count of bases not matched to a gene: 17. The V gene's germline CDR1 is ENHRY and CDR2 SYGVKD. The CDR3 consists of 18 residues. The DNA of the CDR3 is TGTGCCATCAGCTTTGATACTCAGGGGCGGGAGGGCCCAGATACGCAGTATTTT. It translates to CAISFDTQGREGPDTQYF.

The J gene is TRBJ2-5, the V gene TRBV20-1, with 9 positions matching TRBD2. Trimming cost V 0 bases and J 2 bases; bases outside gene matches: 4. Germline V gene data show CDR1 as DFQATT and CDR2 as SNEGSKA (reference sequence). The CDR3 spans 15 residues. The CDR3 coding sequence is TGCAGTGCTAGAGATAGGACTAGCGTACAAGAGACCCAGTACTTC. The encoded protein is CSARDRTSVQETQYF.

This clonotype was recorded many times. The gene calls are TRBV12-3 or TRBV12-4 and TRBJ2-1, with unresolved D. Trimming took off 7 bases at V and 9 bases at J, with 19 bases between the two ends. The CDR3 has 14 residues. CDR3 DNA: TGTGCCAGCAAGTTGGACGGATTACCCCTTGAGCAGTTCTTC. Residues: CASKLDGLPLEQFF.

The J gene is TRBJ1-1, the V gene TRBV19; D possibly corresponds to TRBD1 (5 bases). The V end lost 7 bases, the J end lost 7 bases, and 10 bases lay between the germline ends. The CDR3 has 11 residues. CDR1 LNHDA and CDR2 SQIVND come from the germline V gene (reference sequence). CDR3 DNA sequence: TGTGCCAGTATGGAGGGGATTGAAGCTTTCTTT. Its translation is CASMEGIEAFF.

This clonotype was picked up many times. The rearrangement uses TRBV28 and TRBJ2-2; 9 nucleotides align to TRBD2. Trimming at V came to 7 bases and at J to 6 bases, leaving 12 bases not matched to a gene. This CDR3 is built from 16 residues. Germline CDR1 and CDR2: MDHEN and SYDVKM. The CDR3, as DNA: TGTGCCAGCATCCCATCATGGGCTAGCGGGGCCGGGGAGCTGTTTTTT. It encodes CASIPSWASGAGELFF.

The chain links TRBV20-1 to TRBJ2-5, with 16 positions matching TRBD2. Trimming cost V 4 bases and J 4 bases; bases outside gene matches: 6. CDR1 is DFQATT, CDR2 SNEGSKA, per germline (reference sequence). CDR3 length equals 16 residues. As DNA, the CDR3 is TGCAGTGCTACCCCCGGGACTAGCGGGAGGGGAGAGACCCAGTACTTC. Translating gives CSATPGTSGRGETQYF.

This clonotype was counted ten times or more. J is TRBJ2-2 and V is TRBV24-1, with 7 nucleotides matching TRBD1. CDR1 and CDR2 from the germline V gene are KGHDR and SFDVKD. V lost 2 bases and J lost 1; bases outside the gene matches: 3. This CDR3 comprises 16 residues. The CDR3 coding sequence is TGTGCCACCAGTGATTACCGGACAGGGAACACCGGGGAGCTGTTTTTT. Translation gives CATSDYRTGNTGELFF.

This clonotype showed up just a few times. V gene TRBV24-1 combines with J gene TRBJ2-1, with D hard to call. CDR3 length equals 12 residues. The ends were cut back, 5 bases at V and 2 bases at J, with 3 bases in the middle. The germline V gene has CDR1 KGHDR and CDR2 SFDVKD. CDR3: CATSGPYNEQFF. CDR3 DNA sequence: TGTGCCACCAGTGGGCCCTACAATGAGCAGTTCTTC.